These T cell receptor beta chains were read from a single sample in a study of blood T cell repertoires in COVID-19. The protocol was immunoSEQ multiplex PCR, while the TCRdb copy is restricted to in-frame clones and leaves out a portion. The table shows a few hundred thousand clones, with about four fifths occurring only once. Sequenced: peripheral blood. These receptors came from a woman in her forties or fifties with acute or convalescent COVID-19. Each CDR3 is given with its conserved first and last residue. The order of the fields is D gene, J gene, V gene, CDR3 length, clone size, CDR3 protein, CDR3 DNA. A D gene is named only where the DNA matches it firmly. Size is stated for part of the rows, as once, few or many counts, or as a class when the clone is expanded.

. TRBJ2-5 TRBV6-1 12 . CASSETRETQYF TGTGCCAGCAGTGAAACCCGGGAGACCCAGTACTTC
TRBD1 TRBJ1-4 TRBV27 14 . CASSPRTGDEKLFF TGTGCCAGCAGTCCCCGGACAGGGGATGAAAAACTGTTTTTT
TRBD1 TRBJ1-2 TRBV4-1 16 . CASSQGRRDSRESYTF TGCGCCAGCAGCCAAGGGCGCCGGGACAGCAGAGAGAGCTACACCTTC
. TRBJ2-2 TRBV5-1 14 . CASSLGQDTGELFF TGCGCCAGCAGCTTGGGGCAGGATACCGGGGAGCTGTTTTTT
. TRBJ1-2 TRBV3-1/TRBV3-2 14 . CASSQDPTQGGYTF TGTGCCAGCAGCCAAGATCCCACACAGGGTGGCTACACCTTC
. TRBJ2-1 TRBV9 14 once CASSVAVGGDEQFF TGTGCCAGCAGCGTAGCAGTAGGGGGGGATGAGCAGTTCTTC
TRBD2 TRBJ2-5 TRBV18 16 . CASSPPQPSGSKTQYF TGTGCCAGCTCACCACCCCAGCCTAGCGGGAGCAAGACCCAGTACTTC
TRBD2 TRBJ2-1 TRBV5-5 14 . CASESGGVGNEQFF TGTGCCAGCGAATCGGGGGGAGTCGGGAATGAGCAGTTCTTC
TRBD1 TRBJ1-4 TRBV19 13 once CASRKTGTGILFF TGTGCCAGTAGGAAAACCGGGACAGGAATACTGTTTTTT
TRBD1 TRBJ2-7 TRBV6-2/TRBV6-3 15 . CASSYSGTVTYEQYF TGTGCCAGCAGTTACTCGGGGACAGTAACCTACGAGCAGTACTTC
. TRBJ2-5 TRBV21-1 14 few CASSTRQIQETQYF TGTGCCAGCAGCACAAGACAGATCCAAGAGACCCAGTACTTC
TRBD1 TRBJ2-2 TRBV7-3 15 once CASSSQQGTTGELFF TGTGCCAGCAGCTCGCAACAGGGGACCACCGGGGAGCTGTTTTTT
. TRBJ2-7 TRBV6-2/TRBV6-3 16 . CASSYSGTDSSYEQYF TGTGCCAGCAGTTACTCCGGGACTGATAGCTCCTACGAGCAGTACTTC
. TRBJ1-1 TRBV6-6 11 . CASTQSGGAFF TGTGCCAGCACCCAAAGCGGCGGGGCTTTCTTT
. TRBJ1-1 TRBV27 18 . CASSELGGNPPMNTEAFF TGTGCCAGCAGTGAGCTCGGGGGGAATCCCCCTATGAACACTGAAGCTTTCTTT
. TRBJ1-4 TRBV30 14 . CAWSRGTTNEKLFF TGTGCCTGGAGTCGGGGGACGACTAATGAAAAACTGTTTTTT
TRBD1 TRBJ2-1 TRBV10-2 13 . CASRKTGNNEQFF TGCGCCAGCAGGAAGACAGGGAACAATGAGCAGTTCTTC
TRBD1 TRBJ2-3 TRBV7-3 17 . CASSKSGQARGTDTQYF TGTGCCAGCAGCAAATCGGGACAGGCTCGTGGCACAGATACGCAGTATTTT
. TRBJ2-5 TRBV29-1 12 . CSVRTAVETQYF TGCAGCGTCCGGACAGCGGTAGAGACCCAGTACTTC
. TRBJ1-3 TRBV6-5 15 . CASRPSGQGGNTIYF TGTGCCAGCAGGCCCTCGGGACAAGGTGGAAACACCATATATTTT
. TRBJ2-2 TRBV29-1 13 many CSVAQVNTGELFF TGCAGCGTTGCACAGGTTAACACCGGGGAGCTGTTTTTT
TRBD2 TRBJ2-7 TRBV14 16 . CASSQGYGRGFYEQYF TGTGCCAGCAGCCAAGGGTACGGGAGGGGCTTCTACGAGCAGTACTTC
. TRBJ2-1 TRBV7-8 15 . CASSLARLSGNEQFF TGTGCCAGCAGCTTAGCGAGGCTGTCCGGCAATGAGCAGTTCTTC
TRBD1 TRBJ1-1 TRBV7-9 15 . CASSFPGQMNTEAFF TGTGCCAGCAGCTTTCCGGGACAGATGAACACTGAAGCTTTCTTT
TRBD1 TRBJ2-2 TRBV10-3 14 . CAITERTGSGELFF TGTGCCATCACCGAGAGGACAGGATCCGGGGAGCTGTTTTTT
. TRBJ1-5 TRBV27 14 few CASSPQGNNQPQHF TGTGCCAGCAGTCCCCAGGGAAACAATCAGCCCCAGCATTTT
. TRBJ1-2 TRBV7-9 13 few CASSLVSNYGYTF TGTGCCAGCAGCTTAGTCAGTAACTATGGCTACACCTTC
TRBD2 TRBJ2-1 TRBV24-1 16 . CATSDFNLAGGHEQFF TGTGCCACCAGTGATTTTAACCTAGCGGGGGGTCATGAGCAGTTCTTC
. TRBJ2-1 TRBV7-2 13 . CASSLAGVGEQFF TGTGCCAGCAGCTTAGCGGGAGTCGGTGAGCAGTTCTTC
. TRBJ2-2 TRBV3-1/TRBV3-2 13 . CASSEAGEGELFF TGTGCCAGCAGCGAGGCCGGGGAAGGGGAGCTGTTTTTT
. TRBJ2-3 TRBV13 13 . CASSLAGTDTQYF TGTGCCAGCAGCCTCGCGGGCACAGATACGCAGTATTTT
. TRBJ2-7 TRBV7-2 11 . CASSLVAEQYF TGTGCCAGCAGCTTAGTAGCCGAGCAGTACTTC
TRBD1 TRBJ1-2 TRBV19 15 . CATAPGDRDGYGYTF TGTGCCACCGCCCCGGGGGACAGGGACGGCTATGGCTACACCTTC
. TRBJ1-2 TRBV2 12 . CASGQSYYGYTF TGTGCCAGTGGACAGTCTTACTATGGCTACACCTTC
. TRBJ1-2 TRBV4-3 14 . CASSQGIANYGYTF TGCGCCAGCAGTCAGGGTATAGCTAACTATGGCTACACCTTC
TRBD1 TRBJ1-2 TRBV7-8 16 few CASSAGGQGAYYGYTF TGTGCCAGCAGCGCCGGCGGACAGGGGGCTTATTATGGCTACACCTTC
. TRBJ1-1 TRBV3-1/TRBV3-2 12 . CASSQVPPEAFF TGTGCCAGCAGCCAAGTCCCTCCTGAAGCTTTCTTT